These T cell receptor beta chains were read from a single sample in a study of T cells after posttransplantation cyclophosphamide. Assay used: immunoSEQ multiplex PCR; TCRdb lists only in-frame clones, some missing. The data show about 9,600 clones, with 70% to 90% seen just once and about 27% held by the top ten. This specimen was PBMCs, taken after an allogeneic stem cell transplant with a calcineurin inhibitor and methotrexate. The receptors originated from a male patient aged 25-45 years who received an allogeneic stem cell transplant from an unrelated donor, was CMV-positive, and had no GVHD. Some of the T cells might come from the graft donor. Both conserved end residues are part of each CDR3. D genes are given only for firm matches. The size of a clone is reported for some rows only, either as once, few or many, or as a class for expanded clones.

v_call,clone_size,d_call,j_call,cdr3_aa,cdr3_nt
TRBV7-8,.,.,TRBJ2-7,CASSAQGSPYEQYF,TGTGCCAGCAGCGCACAGGGTTCCCCCTACGAGCAGTACTTC
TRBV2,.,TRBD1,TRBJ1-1,CASREEQGANTEAFF,TGTGCCAGCAGGGAGGAGCAGGGGGCGAACACTGAAGCTTTCTTT
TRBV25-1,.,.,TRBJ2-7,CASSRLDEQYF,TGTGCCAGCAGTCGGTTAGACGAGCAGTACTTC
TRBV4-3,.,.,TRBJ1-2,CASSQDTGIYGYTF,TGCGCCAGCAGCCAAGATACCGGTATCTATGGCTACACCTTC
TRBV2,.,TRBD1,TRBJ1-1,CARGTGGARRAEAFF,TGTGCCAGAGGGACAGGGGGCGCAAGAAGGGCTGAAGCTTTCTTT
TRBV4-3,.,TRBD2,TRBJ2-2,CASSLQLAGVNTGELFF,TGCGCCAGCAGCCTACAGCTAGCGGGAGTGAACACCGGGGAGCTGTTTTTT
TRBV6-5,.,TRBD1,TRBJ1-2,CASSYGETGPGGGYTF,TGTGCCAGCAGTTACGGGGAGACAGGGCCAGGAGGTGGCTACACCTTC
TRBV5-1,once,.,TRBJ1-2,CASSAKQGNDYGYTF,TGCGCCAGCAGCGCCAAACAGGGTAATGACTATGGCTACACCTTC
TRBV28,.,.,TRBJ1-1,CASSSRGLGRAFF,TGTGCCAGCAGTTCGCGGGGCTTGGGACGCGCTTTCTTT
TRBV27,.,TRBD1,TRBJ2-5,CASSLSGTGLLEQYF,TGTGCCAGCAGTTTATCGGGGACAGGGCTCTTGGAGCAGTACTTC
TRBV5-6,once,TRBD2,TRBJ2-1,CASSRALAGYYNEQFF,TGTGCCAGCAGCCGGGCCCTAGCGGGGTACTACAATGAGCAGTTCTTC
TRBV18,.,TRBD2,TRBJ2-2,CASSPPPASGVNTGELFF,TGTGCCAGCTCACCACCGCCAGCTAGCGGGGTGAACACCGGGGAGCTGTTTTTT
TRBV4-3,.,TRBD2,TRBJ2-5,CASSPGPQREGLETQYF,TGCGCCAGCAGCCCGGGGCCCCAGCGGGAGGGCCTGGAGACCCAGTACTTC
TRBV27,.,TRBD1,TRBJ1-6,CASSSLTGWNSPLHF,TGTGCCAGCAGTTCCCTGACAGGGTGGAATTCACCCCTCCACTTT
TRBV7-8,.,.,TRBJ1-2,CASSLGARDGYTF,TGTGCCAGCAGCTTGGGGGCGCGAGATGGCTACACCTTC
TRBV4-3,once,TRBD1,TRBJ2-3,CASSQSRNLGQTLSTDTQYF,TGCGCCAGCAGCCAAAGCCGGAACCTGGGACAGACTCTTAGCACAGATACGCAGTATTTT
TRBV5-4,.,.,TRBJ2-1,CASSDPTGGLYNEQFF,TGTGCCAGCAGCGACCCCACAGGCGGTCTTTACAATGAGCAGTTCTTC
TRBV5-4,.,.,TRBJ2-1,CASSSQRDRNNEQFF,TGTGCCAGCAGCTCCCAGCGGGACAGGAACAATGAGCAGTTCTTC
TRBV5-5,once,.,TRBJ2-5,CASSPQTVGTQYF,TGTGCCAGCAGCCCGCAGACAGTAGGGACCCAGTACTTC
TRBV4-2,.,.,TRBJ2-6,CASSLTDSGANVLTF,TGTGCCAGCAGCCTGACAGACTCTGGGGCCAACGTCCTGACTTTC
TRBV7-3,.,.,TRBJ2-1,CASSRRGYPSEQFF,TGTGCCAGCAGCCGACGGGGGTACCCTAGTGAGCAGTTCTTC
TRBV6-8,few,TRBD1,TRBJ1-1,CASSEQGVPNTEAFF,TGTGCCAGCAGTGAACAGGGGGTACCGAACACTGAAGCTTTCTTT
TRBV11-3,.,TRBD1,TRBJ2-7,CASRVRGRYEQYF,TGTGCCAGCAGGGTTAGGGGGCGGTACGAGCAGTACTTC
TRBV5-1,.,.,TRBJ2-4,CASSLGDTLAKNIQYF,TGCGCCAGCAGCTTGGGGGACACCTTAGCCAAAAACATTCAGTACTTC
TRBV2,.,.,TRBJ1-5,CASSGGQPQHF,TGTGCCAGCAGCGGTGGTCAGCCCCAGCATTTT
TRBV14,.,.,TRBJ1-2,CASSQGGVRSPLGYTF,TGTGCCAGCAGCCAAGGAGGCGTTCGGAGCCCCTTGGGCTACACCTTC
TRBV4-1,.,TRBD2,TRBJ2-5,CASSPRLAGGMGSLETQYF,TGCGCCAGCAGCCCGAGACTAGCGGGAGGTATGGGGAGTTTAGAGACCCAGTACTTC
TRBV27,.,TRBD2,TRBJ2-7,CASSLFGLAGVVNEQYF,TGTGCCAGCAGTTTATTCGGACTAGCGGGAGTAGTGAACGAGCAGTACTTC
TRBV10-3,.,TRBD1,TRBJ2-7,CAISPGQGTHEQYF,TGTGCCATCAGTCCGGGACAGGGGACCCACGAGCAGTACTTC
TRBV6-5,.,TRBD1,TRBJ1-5,CASSSTGGNNQPQHF,TGTGCCAGCAGTTCGACAGGGGGGAATAATCAGCCCCAGCATTTT
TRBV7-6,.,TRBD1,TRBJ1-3,CASSFQTGELAGNTIYF,TGTGCCAGCAGCTTCCAAACAGGGGAGTTGGCTGGAAACACCATATATTTT
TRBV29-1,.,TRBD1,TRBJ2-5,CSVTGQEETQYF,TGCAGCGTGACCGGACAGGAAGAGACCCAGTACTTC
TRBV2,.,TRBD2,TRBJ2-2,CASKLAGGTGELFF,TGTGCCAGCAAACTAGCGGGAGGAACCGGGGAGCTGTTTTTT
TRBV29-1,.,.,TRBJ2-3,CSATGHIRTDTQYF,TGCAGCGCCACGGGACATATCCGCACAGATACGCAGTATTTT
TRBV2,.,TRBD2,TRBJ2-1,CASRLAGVNNEQFF,TGTGCCAGCAGACTAGCGGGAGTAAACAATGAGCAGTTCTTC
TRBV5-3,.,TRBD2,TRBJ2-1,CARSLGRTSGKVNEQFF,TGTGCCAGAAGCTTGGGCCGGACTAGCGGGAAGGTGAATGAGCAGTTCTTC
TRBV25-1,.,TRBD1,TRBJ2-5,CASRNTGGETQYF,TGTGCCAGCCGAAACACAGGGGGGGAGACCCAGTACTTC
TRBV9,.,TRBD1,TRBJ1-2,CASSVGTGGLYGYTF,TGTGCCAGCAGCGTAGGAACAGGGGGACTATATGGCTACACCTTC
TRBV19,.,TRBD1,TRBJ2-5,CASSPRQGLGTQYF,TGTGCCAGTAGTCCAAGACAGGGTTTGGGGACCCAGTACTTC
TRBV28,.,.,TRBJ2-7,CASSLFAGQVFYEQYF,TGTGCCAGCAGTTTATTCGCTGGGCAGGTTTTCTACGAGCAGTACTTC
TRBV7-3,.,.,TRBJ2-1,CASSFSGGYREQFF,TGTGCCAGCAGTTTTAGCGGAGGGTACAGGGAGCAGTTCTTC
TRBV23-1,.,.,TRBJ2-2,CASSHPTLRQNTGELFF,TGCGCCAGCAGTCACCCCACCCTCCGACAGAACACCGGGGAGCTGTTTTTT
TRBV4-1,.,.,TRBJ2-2,CATRSVGKATGELFF,TGCGCCACCAGAAGTGTCGGGAAAGCCACCGGGGAGCTGTTTTTT